The entry below describes one T cell receptor (beta chain). Its target antigen remains unknown. One base away there is no much larger clone; base qualities are not given. As encoded in the germline V gene, CDR1 is SNHLY while CDR2 is FYNNEI. V and J are truncated by 0 bases and 6 bases respectively, leaving an intervening sequence of 15 bases. From cysteine to phenylalanine, the CDR3 is 16 amino acids long. This entry keeps only the CDR3 DNA: 48 bases, framed from base 1. The sample comes from a study of blood T cell repertoires in COVID-19 (dated by TCRdb to 2020 to 2022). Background on the whole study: Samples from collaborators originated in the United States, Italy and Spain and spanned both the acute and convalescent phases of COVID-19. The material from the prospective study consisted of cDNA or gDNA derived from T cells, B-cell-depleted T cells, or PBMCs. Deeply sampled blood TCRbeta repertoires from subjects exposed to, actively infected with, or recovered from COVID-19 were included in the dataset. The repertoires were released in a freely available public database meant as a resource for research on the immune response to SARS-CoV-2. The samples were drawn from the first 160 participants of the ongoing ImmuneRACE study and from 1,254 subjects provided by 6 global collaborators. A de-identified subject ID, COVID-19 status, age in years and sex were almost always included in the sample metadata. HLA class I and class II types, where available, came from metadata supplied by the sample provider rather than from assay-based typing. What the research found in general, with its limitations: Clinical and demographic metadata were provided uncurated, with the amount varying by source and participant.

Whole blood was collected in K2EDTA tubes by collaborating institutions according to the institutions' own protocols. For TCRbeta analysis, collaborators shipped samples as frozen whole blood, isolated PBMCs, or DNA extracted from either of those sample types. TCRbeta CDR3 regions were amplified from genomic DNA by means of the immunoSEQ Assay, a bias-controlled multiplex PCR. The source study handled its data this way. Nucleated cell counts per sample were estimated from amplification of reference gene primers within the assay. To quantify the absolute abundance of each unique TCRbeta CDR3 rearrangement, sequence reads were collapsed and filtered. For each sample, productive Simpson clonality was calculated by taking the square root of Simpson's diversity index across productive rearrangements. The clones in this table, taken by TCRdb from immuneACCESS, are in-frame only. Not every clone is retained; where verified, under half of the shortfall comes from an unresolved V gene, and the cause of the rest is unknown. That table is the source of V, J and clone size, and D and trimming were worked out from the DNA. The sample table contains 90,000 to 120,000 clones; only one count was recorded for 60% to 85% of them. The leading ten clones occupy 4% to 5.5% of the sample.

Sequences were obtained from peripheral blood. This receptor was obtained from a man in his 70s with acute or convalescent COVID-19. This chain joins TRBV2 to TRBJ1-5; possibly the D gene is TRBD1, per 5 matching bases. The nucleotide sequence reads TGTGCCAGCAGTGAAGCGCTTTCCGGGGGAGGTCAGCCCCAGCATTTT. Its translation reads: CASSEALSGGGQPQHF.